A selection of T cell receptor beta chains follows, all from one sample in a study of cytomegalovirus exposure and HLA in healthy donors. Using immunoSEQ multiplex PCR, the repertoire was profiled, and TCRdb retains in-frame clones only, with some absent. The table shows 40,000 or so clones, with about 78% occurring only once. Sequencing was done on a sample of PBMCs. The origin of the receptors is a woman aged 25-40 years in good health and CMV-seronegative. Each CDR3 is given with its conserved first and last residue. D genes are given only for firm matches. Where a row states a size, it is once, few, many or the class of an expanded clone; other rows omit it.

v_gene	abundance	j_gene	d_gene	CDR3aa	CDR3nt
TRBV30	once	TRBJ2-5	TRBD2	CAWDRAGGETQYF	TGTGCCTGGGATCGAGCGGGGGGAGAGACCCAGTACTTC
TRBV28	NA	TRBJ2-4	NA	CASSLSPLGLAKNIQYF	TGTGCCAGCAGTTTATCCCCCTTAGGACTAGCCAAAAACATTCAGTACTTC
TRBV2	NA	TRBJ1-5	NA	CASSMTSSNQPQHF	TGTGCCAGCAGCATGACAAGTAGCAATCAGCCCCAGCATTTT
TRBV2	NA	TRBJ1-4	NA	CASSGVDEKLFF	TGTGCCAGCAGTGGAGTCGATGAAAAACTGTTTTTT
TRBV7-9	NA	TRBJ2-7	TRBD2	CASSTGGSFYEQYF	TGTGCCAGCAGCACGGGGGGAAGCTTTTACGAGCAGTACTTC
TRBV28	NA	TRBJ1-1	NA	CASEVGARNTEAFF	TGTGCCAGCGAAGTTGGGGCCCGGAACACTGAAGCTTTCTTT
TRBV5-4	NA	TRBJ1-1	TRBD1	CASSPQGAMNTEAFF	TGTGCCAGCAGCCCGCAGGGGGCCATGAACACTGAAGCTTTCTTT
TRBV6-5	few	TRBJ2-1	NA	CASSRTGTEQFF	TGTGCCAGCAGTCGCACCGGGACAGAGCAGTTCTTC
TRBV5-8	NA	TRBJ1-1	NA	CASPNFPSQLNTEAFF	TGTGCCAGCCCCAACTTCCCAAGCCAATTGAACACTGAAGCTTTCTTT
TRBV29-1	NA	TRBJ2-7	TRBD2	CSVSPAGAYEQYF	TGCAGCGTAAGTCCAGCGGGGGCCTACGAGCAGTACTTC
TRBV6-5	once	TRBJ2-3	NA	CASSPGGVRSDTQYF	TGTGCCAGCAGCCCCGGCGGGGTAAGATCAGATACGCAGTATTTT
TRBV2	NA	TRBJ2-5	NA	CASSKGVLVDWQETQYF	TGTGCCAGCAGTAAGGGGGTGCTGGTGGATTGGCAAGAGACCCAGTACTTC
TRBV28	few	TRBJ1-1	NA	CASSFPGTLNTEAFF	TGTGCCAGCAGTTTCCCCGGGACACTAAACACTGAAGCTTTCTTT
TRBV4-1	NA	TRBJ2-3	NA	CASSQEGQSTDTQYF	TGCGCCAGCAGCCAAGAGGGACAATCCACAGATACGCAGTATTTT
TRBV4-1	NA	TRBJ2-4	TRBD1	CASSQDTGTGVKNIQYF	TGCGCCAGCAGCCAAGATACAGGGACAGGGGTTAAAAACATTCAGTACTTC
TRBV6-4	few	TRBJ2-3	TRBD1	CASSDSSGQGEDTQYF	TGTGCCAGCAGTGACTCCTCGGGACAGGGGGAAGATACGCAGTATTTT
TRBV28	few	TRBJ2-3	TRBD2	CASSFGGAGGVDTQYF	TGTGCCAGCAGTTTCGGGGGGGCGGGAGGTGTCGATACGCAGTATTTT
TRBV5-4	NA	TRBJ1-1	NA	CASSSTTVNTEAFF	TGTGCCAGCAGCTCGACCACAGTGAACACTGAAGCTTTCTTT
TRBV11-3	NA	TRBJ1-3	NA	CASSFGSAGNTIYF	TGTGCCAGCAGCTTCGGGTCAGCTGGAAACACCATATATTTT
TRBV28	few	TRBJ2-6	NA	CASSPSRLARRANVLTF	TGTGCCAGCAGTCCTAGTCGTCTAGCGCGTCGGGCCAACGTCCTGACTTTC
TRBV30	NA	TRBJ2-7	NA	CAWSRTSSYEQYF	TGTGCCTGGAGTAGAACGAGCTCCTACGAGCAGTACTTC
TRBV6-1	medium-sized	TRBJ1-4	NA	CASSEYGGDNEKLFF	TGTGCCAGCAGTGAATACGGGGGAGATAATGAAAAACTGTTTTTT
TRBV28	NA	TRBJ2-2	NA	CASSLTGGYTGELFF	TGTGCCAGCAGTTTAACCGGGGGATACACCGGGGAGCTGTTTTTT
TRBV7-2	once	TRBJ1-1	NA	CASSFGFQGAFF	TGTGCCAGCAGCTTTGGCTTTCAGGGAGCTTTCTTT
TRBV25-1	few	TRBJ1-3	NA	CASSADFVRSSSGNTIYF	TGTGCCAGCAGTGCGGATTTTGTCAGGTCAAGCTCTGGAAACACCATATATTTT
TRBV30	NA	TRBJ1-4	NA	CAWNGGVSEKLFF	TGTGCCTGGAATGGGGGGGTTTCTGAAAAACTGTTTTTT
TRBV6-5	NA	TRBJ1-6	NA	CASTRTARYSPLHF	TGTGCCAGCACTCGGACAGCCAGGTATTCACCCCTCCACTTT
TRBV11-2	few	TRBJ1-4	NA	CASSLGWLDSRREKLFF	TGTGCCAGCAGCTTAGGATGGCTCGACTCCCGTCGGGAAAAACTGTTTTTT
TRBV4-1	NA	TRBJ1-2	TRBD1	CASSRTGDANYGYTF	TGCGCCAGCAGCCGGACAGGGGATGCTAACTATGGCTACACCTTC
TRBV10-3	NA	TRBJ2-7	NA	CAISEELAGRYEQYF	TGTGCCATCAGTGAGGAGTTAGCAGGGAGGTACGAGCAGTACTTC
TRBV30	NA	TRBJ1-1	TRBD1	CAWSVSPPSGQLNTEAFF	TGTGCCTGGAGTGTTTCCCCACCTTCGGGACAGTTGAACACTGAAGCTTTCTTT
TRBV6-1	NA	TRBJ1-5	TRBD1	CASSDGTELNQPQHF	TGTGCCAGCAGTGACGGGACAGAGCTAAATCAGCCCCAGCATTTT
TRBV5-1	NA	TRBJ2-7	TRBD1	CASSGPGQGSEQYF	TGCGCCAGCAGCGGACCGGGACAGGGTTCCGAGCAGTACTTC
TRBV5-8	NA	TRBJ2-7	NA	CASSLATGTPSYEQYF	TGTGCCAGCAGCTTGGCCACCGGGACTCCTTCCTACGAGCAGTACTTC
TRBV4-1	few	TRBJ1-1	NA	CASSHYSPGNTEAFF	TGCGCCAGCAGCCATTACTCCCCAGGAAACACTGAAGCTTTCTTT
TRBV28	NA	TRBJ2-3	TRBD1	CASTHPTGSTDTQYF	TGTGCCAGCACTCACCCGACAGGGTCCACAGATACGCAGTATTTT
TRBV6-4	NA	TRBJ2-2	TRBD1	CATRRQGNGGELFF	TGTGCCACCCGCAGACAGGGAAATGGCGGGGAGCTGTTTTTT